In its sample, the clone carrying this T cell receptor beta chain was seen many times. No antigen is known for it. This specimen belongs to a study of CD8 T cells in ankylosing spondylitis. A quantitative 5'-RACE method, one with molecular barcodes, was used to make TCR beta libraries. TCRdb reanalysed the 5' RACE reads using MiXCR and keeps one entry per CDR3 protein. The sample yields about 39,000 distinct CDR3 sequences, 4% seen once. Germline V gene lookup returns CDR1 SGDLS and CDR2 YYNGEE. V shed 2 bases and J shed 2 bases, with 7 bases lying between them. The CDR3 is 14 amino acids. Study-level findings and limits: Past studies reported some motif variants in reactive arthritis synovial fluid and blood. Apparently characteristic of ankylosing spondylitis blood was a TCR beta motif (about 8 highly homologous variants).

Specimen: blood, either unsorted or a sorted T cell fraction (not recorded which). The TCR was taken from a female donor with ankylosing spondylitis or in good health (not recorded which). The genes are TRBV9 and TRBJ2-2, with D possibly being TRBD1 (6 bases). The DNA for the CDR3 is TGTGCCAGCAGCGTGGGACAAAACACCGGGGAGCTGTTTTTT. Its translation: CASSVGQNTGELFF.